This TCR beta chain was observed in a study of blood T cell repertoires in COVID-19. The overall study: COVID-19 samples collected from the United States, Italy and Spain covered acute and convalescent phases. In each case, the material was cDNA or gDNA derived from T cells, B-cell-depleted T cells, or PBMCs.

Losses at the gene ends were 2 bases for V and 2 bases for J; bases not matched to a gene: 6. CDR3 length: 16 residues. The germline V gene encodes CDR1 SEHNR and CDR2 FQNEAQ (reference sequence). Per the study methods: Amplification from reference gene primers served as the basis for estimated nucleated cell counts. Profiling relied on immunoSEQ multiplex PCR, and the TCRdb table lists in-frame clones only, not all of them. V and J calls and clone size are as listed in that table; D and trimming were resolved from the DNA. The data contain 130,000 to 150,000 clones, approximately 73% of them singletons.

The receptor comes from a man between 60 and 70 years old with acute or convalescent COVID-19. The chain links TRBV7-9 to TRBJ2-1; 7 nucleotides agree with TRBD2. The sample comprised peripheral blood. CDR3 sequence reads: CASSLSPTSPYNEQFF. CDR3 coding DNA: TGTGCCAGCAGCTTATCCCCGACTAGCCCCTACAATGAGCAGTTCTTC.